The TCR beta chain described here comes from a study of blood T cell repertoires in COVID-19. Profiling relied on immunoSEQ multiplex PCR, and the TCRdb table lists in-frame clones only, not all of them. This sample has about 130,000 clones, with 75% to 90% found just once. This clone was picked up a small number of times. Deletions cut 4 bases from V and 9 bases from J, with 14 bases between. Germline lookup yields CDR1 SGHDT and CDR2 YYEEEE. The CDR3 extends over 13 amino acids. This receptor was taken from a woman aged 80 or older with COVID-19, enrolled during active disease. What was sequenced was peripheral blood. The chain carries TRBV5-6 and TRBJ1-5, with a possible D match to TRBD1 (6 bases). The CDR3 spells CASSRRGEWPQHF. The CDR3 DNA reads TGTGCCAGCAGCCGCAGGGGAGAGTGGCCCCAGCATTTT.